These T cell receptor beta chains were read from a single sample in a study of blood T cell repertoires in COVID-19. Profiled with immunoSEQ multiplex PCR; TCRdb holds only in-frame clones, not every one. The data contain approximately 200,000 clones, roughly 84% of them singletons. The sequenced sample was peripheral blood. These receptors originate from a man in his forties with active or convalescent COVID-19. Both conserved end residues are trimmed from each CDR3. The D gene is left open where the match is weak.

j_call | d_call | v_call | cdr3_length | cdr3_aa
TRBJ1-2 | . | TRBV10-2 | 10 | ASRTDSYGYT
TRBJ1-1 | . | TRBV10-3 | 11 | AINGALNTEAF
TRBJ1-2 | TRBD1 | TRBV27 | 13 | ASAGAGGREYGYT
TRBJ2-5 | TRBD1 | TRBV12-5 | 11 | ASGRTGLETQY
TRBJ2-7 | . | TRBV4-1 | 12 | ASSQDTGVYEQY
TRBJ1-4 | . | TRBV11-2 | 10 | ASSPGNEKLF
TRBJ2-5 | . | TRBV20-1 | 8 | SAGLETQY
TRBJ2-6 | TRBD2 | TRBV4-2 | 16 | ASSRLDGGRVGANVLT
TRBJ1-4 | TRBD1 | TRBV18 | 12 | ASSPGTGEEKLF
TRBJ1-3 | . | TRBV7-9 | 12 | ASSTTGTGNTIY
TRBJ1-1 | TRBD1 | TRBV7-7 | 13 | ASSPQTGMNTEAF
TRBJ2-6 | TRBD1 | TRBV9 | 16 | ASSSIGQVVSGANVLT
TRBJ1-4 | TRBD1 | TRBV2 | 13 | ASSPPGTGYEKLF
TRBJ1-4 | TRBD1 | TRBV15 | 13 | ATSRARQGGEKLF
TRBJ1-2 | TRBD1 | TRBV5-1 | 15 | ASSLAGTDNYNYGYT
TRBJ2-1 | TRBD1 | TRBV18 | 13 | ASSPGQGVYNEQF
TRBJ1-5 | . | TRBV2 | 14 | ASSGQGTLVNQPQH
TRBJ2-4 | TRBD1 | TRBV3-1/TRBV3-2 | 14 | ASSQGTGGSKNIQY
TRBJ1-1 | . | TRBV9 | 11 | ASSVDPSSEAF
TRBJ2-7 | . | TRBV19 | 12 | ASSNRDTQNQQY
TRBJ2-3 | . | TRBV27 | 12 | ASQTLAGTDTQY
TRBJ1-4 | . | TRBV7-8 | 13 | ASSLSGGSNEKLF